The source of this TCR beta chain is a study of graft-versus-host responses after intestinal transplantation. Study-wide context: The recipients all started with anti-thymocyte globulin induction and then took tacrolimus and steroids for 2 to 3 years.

Study-level results: GvH clones appeared in recipient marrow, some first in ileum or blood.

V shed 3 bases and J 6 bases; nucleotides not matched to a gene: 11. The germline V gene encodes CDR1 LNHDA and CDR2 SQIVND (reference sequence). The length of the CDR3 is 16 residues. The method was immunoSEQ multiplex PCR; TCRdb's version includes in-frame clones alone and lacks a portion of them. The table includes some 23,000 clones, roughly 95% detected once. Comment on this clone: The target antigen is unknown.

V gene TRBV19 combines with J gene TRBJ2-3, with 8 bases matching TRBD2. The TCR sequence derives from a human patient who received an intestinal transplant, so some T cells may come from the graft donor. Sequencing used PBMCs, obtained 156 days after intestinal transplant. Here the CDR3 DNA reads TGTGCCAGTAGTATTTATAGCGGGGCGGCGCGGGATACGCAGTATTTT. As protein: CASSIYSGAARDTQYF.